These 14 T cell receptor beta chains were sequenced from one sample in a study of shared clonotypes between healthy human individuals (dated by TCRdb to the early 2020s). CD8 naive samples were CD45RO-negative cells positively selected for CCR7, giving a CD45RA+CCR7+ population that excluded TemRA cells. Libraries were constructed by the immunoSEQ multiplex PCR assay. Not all clones reach the TCRdb copy of this immuneACCESS table, which keeps in-frame sequences only. Checked studies attribute under half of the gap to unresolved V genes and leave the rest unexplained. The sample data list more than 2 million clones, and roughly 95% of these were observed just once. The top ten hold more than 1.5% of the sample. The material sequenced was naive CD8+ T cells from PBMCs. The sample's cell subset or site label, decoded: CD45RA+CCR7+. These receptors were taken from a man aged 18 to 29 in good health. Some clones in this sample may be carry-over from other donors' samples.

V gene TRBV28 combines with J gene TRBJ1-5; D possibly corresponds to TRBD1 (5 bases). Germline CDR1 is MDHEN and CDR2 is SYDVKM. This CDR3 is built from 23 residues. Deletions cut 0 bases from V and 4 bases from J, with 34 bases between. The chain's CDR3 is CASSLWGRMGVWDPNSGNQPQHF. DNA for the CDR3: TGTGCCAGCAGTTTATGGGGTAGGATGGGGGTGTGGGACCCCAATTCGGGGAATCAGCCCCAGCATTTT. Full variable domain (outside the CDR3, taken from reference TRBV28 and TRBJ1-5): DVKVTQSSRYLVKRTGEKVFLECVQDMDHENMFWYRQDPGLGLRLIYFSYDVKMKEKGDIPEGYSVSREKKERFSLILESASTNQTSMYLCASSLWGRMGVWDPNSGNQPQHFGDGTRLSIL.

J is TRBJ2-2 and V is TRBV6-5, with TRBD2 matching over 8 bases. Germline-derived CDR1 and CDR2 are MNHEY and SVGAGI. V lost 7 bases, J lost 3 bases, and 7 bases stayed unmatched. This CDR3 contains 15 residues. CDR3 amino acids: CASIPRGGYTGELFF. The CDR3 bases are TGTGCCAGCATCCCTCGGGGGGGCTACACCGGGGAGCTGTTTTTT.

V is TRBV2 and J is TRBJ2-1; 7 nucleotides align to TRBD2. Germline-derived CDR1 and CDR2 are SNHLY and FYNNEI. This CDR3 has 16 residues. V lost 6 bases to trimming and J lost 0 bases; unmatched junction nucleotides: 8. CDR3 in DNA: TGTGCCAGCAGGGAATCTAGCGGATCCTCCTACAATGAGCAGTTCTTC. Its protein product is CASRESSGSSYNEQFF.

This chain joins TRBV7-8 and TRBJ2-1, with a possible D match to TRBD1 (6 bases). V was pared by 5 bases and J by 5 bases, with 13 bases between. Germline-derived CDR1 and CDR2 are SGHVS and FQNEAQ. CDR3 length equals 14 residues. CDR3 bases: TGTGCCAGCAGCCCTAGGACAGTTAACAATGAGCAGTTCTTC. This translates into CASSPRTVNNEQFF.

This clone was counted only a few times. The chain carries TRBV9 and TRBJ1-1, with D uncertain. The CDR3 consists of 12 residues. The ends were cut back, 7 bases at V and 0 bases at J, with 7 bases in the middle. Germline CDR1 is SGDLS and CDR2 is YYNGEE. CDR3 sequence reads: CASSRLNTEAFF. For the CDR3, the DNA is TGTGCCAGCTCGAGATTGAACACTGAAGCTTTCTTT.

This clone appeared once. The chain is built from TRBV6-6 and TRBJ1-5; D gene unclear. Germline assignment: CDR1 MNHNY and CDR2 SVGAGI (reference sequence). The length of the CDR3 is 14 residues. Trimming took off 6 bases at V and 6 bases at J, with 15 bases between the two ends. This CDR3 is CASSPPVLGQPQHF. The CDR3 DNA is TGTGCCAGCAGCCCTCCAGTACTAGGTCAGCCCCAGCATTTT.

The CDR3 DNA reads as TGTGCCAGCAGTTTATTTGACTACAATGAGCAGTTCTTC. Amino acids: CASSLFDYNEQFF. This sequence joins TRBV27 and TRBJ2-1; D remains ambiguous. The CDR3 runs to 13 residues. In germline, CDR1 is MNHEY, CDR2 SMNVEV (reference sequence). Between the trimmed V and J ends, which lost 1 base and 3 bases, there was a span of 4 bases.

The J gene is TRBJ2-2, the V gene TRBV9; tentatively, D is TRBD1 or TRBD2 (6 bases each). Germline CDR1 reads SGDLS; CDR2 reads YYNGEE. With 3 bases removed from V and 5 bases from J, the gap between germline ends came to 17 bases. The CDR3 has 16 amino acids. CDR3 in DNA: TGTGCCAGCAGCGGCTCTAAAAGGGGGGAGACCGGGGAGCTGTTTTTT. Its translation: CASSGSKRGETGELFF.

V gene TRBV9 combines with J gene TRBJ2-1; 7 nucleotides line up with TRBD2. Per germline, CDR1 SGDLS and CDR2 YYNGEE. CDR3 size: 15 residues. The V gene end was trimmed by 4 bases and the J gene end by 4 bases; junction bases not matched to a gene: 8. CDR3 in DNA: TGTGCCAGCAGCCCCCAGGAGCGGGGATACAATGAGCAGTTCTTC. Its translation is CASSPQERGYNEQFF.

The chain employs TRBV5-1 and TRBJ2-5; 12 positions agree with TRBD1. V shed 4 bases, J shed 5 bases, and the junction held 3 bases outside the gene matches. Germline assignment: CDR1 SGHRS and CDR2 YFSETQ. There are 14 residues in the CDR3. CDR3 residues: CASSGDRGLETQYF. The CDR3 region has the DNA TGCGCCAGCAGCGGGGACAGGGGGCTGGAGACCCAGTACTTC.

The chain carries TRBV29-1 and TRBJ2-1; TRBD2 aligns across 8 bases. From germline, CDR1 is SQVTM and CDR2 ANQGSEA. CDR3 length equals 15 residues. J gave up 5 bases and V 4 bases, and 10 bases lay outside the gene matches. As DNA, the CDR3 is TGCAGCGTTGCGGGGGGGCGGGTTGGACACAATGAGCAGTTCTTC. Amino acid sequence: CSVAGGRVGHNEQFF.

This chain uses TRBV6-6 with TRBJ2-4; no definite D call. Per germline, CDR1 MNHNY and CDR2 SVGAGI (reference sequence). This CDR3 is 14 amino acids long. Between the trimmed V and J ends, which lost 6 bases and 3 bases, there was a span of 12 bases. CDR3 loop: CASSQDFGKNIQYF. Here the CDR3 DNA reads TGTGCCAGCAGCCAAGACTTTGGCAAAAACATTCAGTACTTC.

The chain joins TRBV19 to TRBJ2-1, with 7 bases matching TRBD2. This CDR3 spans 16 amino acids. Germline V gene data show CDR1 as LNHDA and CDR2 as SQIVND (reference sequence). V dropped 5 bases and J dropped 0; count of bases not matched to a gene: 7. DNA of the CDR3: TGTGCCAGTAGTCTTCCGGCTAGCGGCTCCTACAATGAGCAGTTCTTC. This sequence encodes CASSLPASGSYNEQFF.

Here the CDR3 reads CASSPGTGGVYGYTF. The CDR3 DNA sequence: TGTGCCAGCAGTCCAGGGACAGGGGGTGTCTATGGCTACACCTTC. This chain links TRBV27 with TRBJ1-2, with TRBD1 identical over 11 bases. V lost 5 bases to trimming and J lost 4 bases; unmatched junction nucleotides: 6. The V gene's germline CDR1 is MNHEY and CDR2 SMNVEV (reference sequence). The CDR3 has 15 amino acids.